A single sample is the source of the 7 T cell receptor beta chains below, sequenced in a study of cytotoxic CD8 clonotypes in ibrutinib-treated CLL. TCRdb's copy holds only in-frame clones and misses some; the assay was immunoSEQ multiplex PCR. Of 65,000 to 85,000 clones listed, 90% are singletons. The source was PBMCs, collected after 12 months of ibrutinib treatment. Receptor source: a human donor with chronic lymphocytic leukemia.

CDR3 protein: CASSFDLVADEQFF. The CDR3 DNA follows: TGCGCCAGCAGCTTCGACCTGGTCGCGGATGAGCAGTTCTTC. This chain joins TRBV5-1 and TRBJ2-1; D call uncertain. Trimming removed 2 bases at V and 8 bases at J, with 14 bases between. Germline loops: CDR1 SGHRS, CDR2 YFSETQ. The CDR3 contains 14 residues.

The V and J genes are TRBV11-2 and TRBJ1-3; D gene ambiguous. Germline V gene data show CDR1 as SGHAT and CDR2 as FQNNGV. The CDR3 sequence is 14 residues long. The ends were cut back, 3 bases at V and 0 bases at J, with 6 bases in the middle. CDR3 residues: CASSFESSGNTIYF. CDR3 sequence (DNA): TGTGCCAGCAGCTTCGAAAGCTCTGGAAACACCATATATTTT.

This clone was seen more than once but under ten times. The rearrangement uses TRBV4-2 and TRBJ1-2; 8 bases agree with TRBD1. After removal of 4 bases from V and 5 bases from J, the junction contained 9 bases not matched to a gene. This CDR3 spans 15 amino acids. CDR1 and CDR2 from the germline V gene are LGHNA and YNFKEQ. The CDR3 sequence: CASSPHGQGKYGYTF. The CDR3 nucleotides read TGTGCCAGCAGCCCACATGGACAGGGAAAATATGGCTACACCTTC.

The chain combines TRBV9 with TRBJ2-7; 9 bases line up with TRBD2. J was trimmed by 6 bases and V by 0 bases; bases with no gene match: 7. This CDR3 is 15 amino acids long. CDR1 SGDLS and CDR2 YYNGEE come from the germline V gene. Here the CDR3 reads CASSVGIGGRAEQYF. The CDR3 DNA reads as TGTGCCAGCAGCGTAGGAATAGGCGGGAGGGCCGAGCAGTACTTC.

This clone was seen only once. The rearrangement links TRBV6-1 to TRBJ2-3, with 8 bases lining up with TRBD1. CDR1 and CDR2 from the germline V gene are MNHNS and SASEGT. The CDR3 is made up of 13 amino acids. The V and J ends lost 8 bases and 0 bases, in that order; junction bases with no gene match: 1. CDR3 sequence: CASGDRSTDTQYF. In nucleotides, the CDR3 is TGTGCCAGCGGGGACAGGAGCACAGATACGCAGTATTTT.

The chain recombines TRBV30 with TRBJ2-3; unclear D gene. Trimming took 4 bases from V and 3 from J, leaving 11 bases between them. The CDR3 covers 13 residues. Germline V gene data show CDR1 as GTSNPN and CDR2 as SVGIG (reference sequence). CDR3: CAWTFLPTDTQYF. CDR3 sequence (DNA): TGTGCCTGGACCTTTTTACCGACAGATACGCAGTATTTT.

The CDR3 is CASSPGSGASTDTQYF. The CDR3 DNA reads as TGTGCCAGCAGCCCCGGGAGCGGGGCTAGCACAGATACGCAGTATTTT. The J gene is TRBJ2-3, the V gene TRBV7-9, with 7 bases lining up with TRBD2. V was pared by 5 bases and J by 0 bases, with 8 bases of the junction left unmatched. This CDR3 is built from 16 residues. Looked up from germline, CDR1 is SEHNR and CDR2 is FQNEAQ (reference sequence).